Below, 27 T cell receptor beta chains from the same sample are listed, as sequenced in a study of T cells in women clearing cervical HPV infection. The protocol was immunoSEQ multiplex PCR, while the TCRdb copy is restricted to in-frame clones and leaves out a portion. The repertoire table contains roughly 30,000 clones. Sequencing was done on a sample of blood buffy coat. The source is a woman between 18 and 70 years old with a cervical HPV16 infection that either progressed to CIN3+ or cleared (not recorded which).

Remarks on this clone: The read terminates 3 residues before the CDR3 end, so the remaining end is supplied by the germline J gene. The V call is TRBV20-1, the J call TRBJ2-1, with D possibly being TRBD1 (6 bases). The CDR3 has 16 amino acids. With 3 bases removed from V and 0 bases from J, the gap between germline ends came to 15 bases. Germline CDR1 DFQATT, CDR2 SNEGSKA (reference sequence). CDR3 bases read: TGCAGTGCTAGTGGGGGCCGCGCGGCCTCCTACAATGAG. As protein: CSASGGRAASYNE. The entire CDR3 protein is CSASGGRAASYNEQFF.

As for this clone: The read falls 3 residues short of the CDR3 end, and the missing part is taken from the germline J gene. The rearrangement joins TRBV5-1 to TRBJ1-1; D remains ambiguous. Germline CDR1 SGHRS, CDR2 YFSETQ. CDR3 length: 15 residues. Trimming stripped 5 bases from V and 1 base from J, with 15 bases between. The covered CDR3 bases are TGCGCCAGCAGTAGTTCGGGGTTCGGGAACACTGAA. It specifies CASSSSGFGNTE. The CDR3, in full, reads CASSSSGFGNTEAFF.

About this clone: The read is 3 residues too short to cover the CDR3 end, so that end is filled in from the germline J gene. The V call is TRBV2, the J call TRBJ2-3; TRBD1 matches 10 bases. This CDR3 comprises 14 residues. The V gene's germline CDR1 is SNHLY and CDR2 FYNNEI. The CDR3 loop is CASSRTGGNQPQYF. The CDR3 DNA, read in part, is TGTGCCAGCAGCCGGACAGGGGGGAATCAGCCG.

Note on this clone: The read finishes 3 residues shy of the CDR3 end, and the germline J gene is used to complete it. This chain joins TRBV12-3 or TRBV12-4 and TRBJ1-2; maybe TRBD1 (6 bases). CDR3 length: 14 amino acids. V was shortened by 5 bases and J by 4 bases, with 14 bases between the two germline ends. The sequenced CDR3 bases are TGTGCCAGCAGTCCTCAAGGGGGACGCTATGGC. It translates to CASSPQGGRYG. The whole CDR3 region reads CASSPQGGRYGYTF.

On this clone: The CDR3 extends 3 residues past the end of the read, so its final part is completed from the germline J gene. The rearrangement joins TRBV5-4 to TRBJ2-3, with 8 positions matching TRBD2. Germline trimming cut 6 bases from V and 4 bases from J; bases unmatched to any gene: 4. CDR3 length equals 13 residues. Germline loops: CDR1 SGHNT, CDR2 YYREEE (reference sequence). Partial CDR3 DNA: TGTGCCAGCACAAGCGGGAGTGCAGATACG. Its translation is CASTSGSADT. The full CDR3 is CASTSGSADTQYF.

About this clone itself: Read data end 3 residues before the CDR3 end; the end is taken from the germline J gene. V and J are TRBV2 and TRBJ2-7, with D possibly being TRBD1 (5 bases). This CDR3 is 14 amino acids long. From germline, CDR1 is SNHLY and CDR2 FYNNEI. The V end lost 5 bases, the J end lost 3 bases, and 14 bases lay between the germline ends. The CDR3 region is CASSPQGLGYEQYF. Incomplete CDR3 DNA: TGTGCCAGCAGTCCCCAGGGCCTTGGCTACGAG.

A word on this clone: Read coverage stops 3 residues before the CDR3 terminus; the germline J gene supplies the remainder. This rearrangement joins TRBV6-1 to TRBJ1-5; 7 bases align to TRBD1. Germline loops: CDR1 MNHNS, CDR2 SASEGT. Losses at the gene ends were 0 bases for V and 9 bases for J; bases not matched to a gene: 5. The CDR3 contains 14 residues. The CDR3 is CASSEAPGGGPQHF. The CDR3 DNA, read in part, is TGTGCCAGCAGTGAAGCGCCAGGGGGAGGGCCC.

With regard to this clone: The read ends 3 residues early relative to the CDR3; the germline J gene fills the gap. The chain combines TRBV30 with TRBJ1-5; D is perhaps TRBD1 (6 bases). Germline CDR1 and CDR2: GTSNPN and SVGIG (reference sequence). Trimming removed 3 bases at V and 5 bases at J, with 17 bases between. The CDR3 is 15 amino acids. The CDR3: CAWSAPGGPHQPQHF. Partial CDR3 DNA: TGTGCCTGGAGCGCCCCTGGGGGCCCTCATCAGCCC.

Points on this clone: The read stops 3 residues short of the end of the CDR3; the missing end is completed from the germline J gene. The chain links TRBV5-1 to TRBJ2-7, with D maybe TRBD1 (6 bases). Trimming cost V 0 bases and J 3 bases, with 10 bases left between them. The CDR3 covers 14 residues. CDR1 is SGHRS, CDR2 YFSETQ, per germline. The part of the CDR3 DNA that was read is TGCGCCAGCAGCTTGGACGGACAGAACTACGAG. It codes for CASSLDGQNYE. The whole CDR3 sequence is CASSLDGQNYEQYF.

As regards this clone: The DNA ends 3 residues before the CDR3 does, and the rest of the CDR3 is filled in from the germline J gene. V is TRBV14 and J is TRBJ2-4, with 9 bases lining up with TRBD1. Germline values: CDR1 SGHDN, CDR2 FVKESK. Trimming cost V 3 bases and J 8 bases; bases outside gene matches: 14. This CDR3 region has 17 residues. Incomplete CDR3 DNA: TGTGCCAGCAGCCAGAAAGGGACAGGGCCTCATGGGGACATT. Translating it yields CASSQKGTGPHGDI. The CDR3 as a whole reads CASSQKGTGPHGDIQYF.

The CDR3 DNA, read in part, is TGTGCCAGTAGTATGCCCGCGGGGGGTGGATACAATGAG. This gives the protein CASSMPAGGGYNE. The complete CDR3 sequence is CASSMPAGGGYNEQFF. The chain is built from TRBV19 and TRBJ2-1; TRBD2 aligns across 8 bases. The read is 3 residues too short to cover the CDR3 end, so that end is filled in from the germline J gene. V lost 3 bases, J lost 4 bases, and 8 bases stayed unmatched. The germline gives CDR1 LNHDA, CDR2 SQIVND (reference sequence). This CDR3 contains 16 residues.

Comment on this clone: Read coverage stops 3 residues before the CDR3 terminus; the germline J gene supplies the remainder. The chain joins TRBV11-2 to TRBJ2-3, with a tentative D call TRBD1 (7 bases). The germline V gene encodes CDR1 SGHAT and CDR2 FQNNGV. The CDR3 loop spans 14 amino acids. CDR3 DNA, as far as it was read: TGTGCCAGCAGCCGCGGGGCAGGGGGACAGCCG. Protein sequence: CASSRGAGGQP. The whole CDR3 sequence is CASSRGAGGQPQYF.

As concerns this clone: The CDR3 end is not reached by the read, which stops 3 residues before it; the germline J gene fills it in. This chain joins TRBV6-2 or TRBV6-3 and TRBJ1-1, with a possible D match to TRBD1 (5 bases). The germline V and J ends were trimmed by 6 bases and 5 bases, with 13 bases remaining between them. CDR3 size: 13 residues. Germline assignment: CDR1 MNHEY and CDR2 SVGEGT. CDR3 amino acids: CASRPRGATEAFF. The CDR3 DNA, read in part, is TGTGCCAGCAGACCTAGAGGGGCAACTGAA.

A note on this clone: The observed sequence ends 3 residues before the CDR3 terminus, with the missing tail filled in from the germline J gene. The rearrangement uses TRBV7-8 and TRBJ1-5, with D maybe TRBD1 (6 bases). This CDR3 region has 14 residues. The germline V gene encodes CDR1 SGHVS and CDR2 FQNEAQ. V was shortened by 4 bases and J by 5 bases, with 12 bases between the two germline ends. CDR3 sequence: CASSSYREDQPQHF. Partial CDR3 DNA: TGTGCCAGCAGCTCGTACAGGGAGGATCAGCCC.

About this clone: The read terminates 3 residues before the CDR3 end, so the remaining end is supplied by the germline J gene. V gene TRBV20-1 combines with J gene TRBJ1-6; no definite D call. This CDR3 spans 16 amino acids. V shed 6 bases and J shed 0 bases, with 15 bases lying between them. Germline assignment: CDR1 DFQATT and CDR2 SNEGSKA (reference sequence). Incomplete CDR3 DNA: TGCAGTGCCGCCAGACTCCGAAGCTCCTATAATTCACCC. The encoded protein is CSAARLRSSYNSP. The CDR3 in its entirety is CSAARLRSSYNSPLHF.

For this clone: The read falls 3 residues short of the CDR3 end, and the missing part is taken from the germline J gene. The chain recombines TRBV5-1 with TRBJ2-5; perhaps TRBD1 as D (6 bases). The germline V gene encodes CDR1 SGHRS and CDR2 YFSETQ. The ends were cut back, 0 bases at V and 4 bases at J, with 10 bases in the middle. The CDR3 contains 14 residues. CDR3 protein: CASSLEGRGETQYF. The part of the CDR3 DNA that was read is TGCGCCAGCAGCTTGGAGGGCAGGGGAGAGACC.

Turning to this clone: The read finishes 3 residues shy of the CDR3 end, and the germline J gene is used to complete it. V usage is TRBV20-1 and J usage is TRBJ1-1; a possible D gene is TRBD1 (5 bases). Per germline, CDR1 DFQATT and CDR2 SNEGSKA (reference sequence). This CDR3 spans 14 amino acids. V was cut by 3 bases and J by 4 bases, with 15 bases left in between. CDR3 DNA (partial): TGCAGTGCTAGGCGGGGGAGGGATGGCACTGAA. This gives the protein CSARRGRDGTE. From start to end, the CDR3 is CSARRGRDGTEAFF.

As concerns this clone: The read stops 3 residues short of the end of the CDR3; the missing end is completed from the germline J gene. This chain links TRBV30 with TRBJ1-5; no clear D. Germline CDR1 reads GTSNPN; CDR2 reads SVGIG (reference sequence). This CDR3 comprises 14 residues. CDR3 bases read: TGTGCCTGGAGTGCGGTAGCGGGAGTGTCCCCC. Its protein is CAWSAVAGVSP. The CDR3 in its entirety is CAWSAVAGVSPQHF.

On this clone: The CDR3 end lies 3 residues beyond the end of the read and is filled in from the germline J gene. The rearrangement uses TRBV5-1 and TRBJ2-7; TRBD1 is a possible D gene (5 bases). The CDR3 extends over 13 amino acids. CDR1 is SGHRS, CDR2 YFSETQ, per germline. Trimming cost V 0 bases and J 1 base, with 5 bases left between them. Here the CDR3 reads CASSLGQSYEQYF. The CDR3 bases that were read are TGCGCCAGCAGCTTGGGACAGTCCTACGAG.

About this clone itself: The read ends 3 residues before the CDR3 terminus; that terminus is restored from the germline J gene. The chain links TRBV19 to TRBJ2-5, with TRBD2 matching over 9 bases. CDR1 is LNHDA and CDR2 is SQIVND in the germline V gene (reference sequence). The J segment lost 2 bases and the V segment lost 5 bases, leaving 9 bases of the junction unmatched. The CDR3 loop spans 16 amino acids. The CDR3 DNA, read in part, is TGTGCCAGTAGTCCGGAGACTAGCGGTATTCAAGAGACC. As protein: CASSPETSGIQET. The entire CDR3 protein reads CASSPETSGIQETQYF.

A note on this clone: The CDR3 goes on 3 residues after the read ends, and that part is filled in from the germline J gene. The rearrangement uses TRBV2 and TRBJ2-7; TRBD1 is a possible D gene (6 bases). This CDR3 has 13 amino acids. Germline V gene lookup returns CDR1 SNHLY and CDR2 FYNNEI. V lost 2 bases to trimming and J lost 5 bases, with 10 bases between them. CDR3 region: CASSERSGDEQYF. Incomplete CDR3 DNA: TGTGCCAGCAGTGAACGTTCAGGGGACGAG.

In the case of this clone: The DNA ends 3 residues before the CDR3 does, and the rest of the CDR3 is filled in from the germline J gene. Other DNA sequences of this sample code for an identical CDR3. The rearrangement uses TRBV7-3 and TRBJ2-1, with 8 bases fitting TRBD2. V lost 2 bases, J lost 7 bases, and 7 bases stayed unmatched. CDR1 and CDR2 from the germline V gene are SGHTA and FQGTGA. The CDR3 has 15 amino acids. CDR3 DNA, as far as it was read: TGTGCCAGCAGCTTAGGCGGAGGCGGGGGGAATGAG. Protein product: CASSLGGGGGNE. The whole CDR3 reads CASSLGGGGGNEQFF.

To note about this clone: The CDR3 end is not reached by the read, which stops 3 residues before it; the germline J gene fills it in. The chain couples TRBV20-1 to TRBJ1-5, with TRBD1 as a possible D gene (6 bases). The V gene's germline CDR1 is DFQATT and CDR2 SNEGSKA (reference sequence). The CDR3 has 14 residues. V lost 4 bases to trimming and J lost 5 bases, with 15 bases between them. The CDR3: CSATPTGRHQPQHF. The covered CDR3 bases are TGCAGTGCTACCCCTACAGGGAGACATCAGCCC.

The sequenced CDR3 bases are TGTGCCAGCAGCTACGAGGGGACTGAA. Protein sequence: CASSYEGTE. In full, the CDR3 is CASSYEGTEAFF. The J gene is TRBJ1-1, the V gene TRBV2, with TRBD1 as a possible D gene (5 bases). The read is 3 residues too short to cover the CDR3 end, so that end is filled in from the germline J gene. CDR1 is SNHLY, CDR2 FYNNEI, per germline. There are 12 residues in the CDR3. Trimming cost V 6 bases and J 5 bases, with 10 bases left between them.

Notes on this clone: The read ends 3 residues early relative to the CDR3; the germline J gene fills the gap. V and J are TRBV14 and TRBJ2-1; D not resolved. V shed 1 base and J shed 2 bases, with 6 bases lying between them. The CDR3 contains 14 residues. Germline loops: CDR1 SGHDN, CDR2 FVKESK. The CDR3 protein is CASSQATAYNEQFF. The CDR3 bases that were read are TGTGCCAGCAGCCAAGCTACGGCCTACAATGAG.

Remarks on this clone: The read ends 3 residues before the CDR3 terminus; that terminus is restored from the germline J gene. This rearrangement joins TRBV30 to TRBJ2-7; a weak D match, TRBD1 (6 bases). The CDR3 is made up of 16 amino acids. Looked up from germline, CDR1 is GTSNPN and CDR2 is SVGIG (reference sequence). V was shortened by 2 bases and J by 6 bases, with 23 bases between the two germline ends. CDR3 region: CAWSPPTTGPLREQYF. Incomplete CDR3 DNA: TGTGCCTGGAGTCCGCCGACGACAGGACCTTTACGCGAG.

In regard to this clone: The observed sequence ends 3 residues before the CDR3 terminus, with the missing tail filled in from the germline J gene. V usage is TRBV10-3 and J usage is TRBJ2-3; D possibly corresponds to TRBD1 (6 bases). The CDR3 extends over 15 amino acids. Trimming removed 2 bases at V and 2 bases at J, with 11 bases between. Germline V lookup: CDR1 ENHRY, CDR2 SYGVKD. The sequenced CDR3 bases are TGTGCCATCAGTGAGGGACAGAGTTTCACAGATACG. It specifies CAISEGQSFTDT. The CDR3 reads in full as CAISEGQSFTDTQYF.